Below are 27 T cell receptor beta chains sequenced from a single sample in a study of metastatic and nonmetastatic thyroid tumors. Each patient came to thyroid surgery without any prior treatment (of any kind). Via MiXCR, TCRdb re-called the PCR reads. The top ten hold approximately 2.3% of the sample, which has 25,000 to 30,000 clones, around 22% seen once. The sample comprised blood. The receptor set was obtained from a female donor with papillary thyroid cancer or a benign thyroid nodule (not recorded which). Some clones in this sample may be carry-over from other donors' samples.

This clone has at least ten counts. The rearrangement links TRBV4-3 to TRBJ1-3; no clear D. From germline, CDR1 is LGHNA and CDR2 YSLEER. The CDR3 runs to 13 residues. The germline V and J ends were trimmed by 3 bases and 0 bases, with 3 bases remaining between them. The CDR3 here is CASSHFSGNTIYF. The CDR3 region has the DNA TGCGCCAGCAGCCATTTCTCTGGAAACACCATATATTTT.

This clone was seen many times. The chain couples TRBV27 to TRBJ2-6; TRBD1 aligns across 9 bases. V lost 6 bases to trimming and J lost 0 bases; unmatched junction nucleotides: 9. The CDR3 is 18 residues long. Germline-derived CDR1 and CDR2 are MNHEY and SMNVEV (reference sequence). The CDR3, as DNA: TGTGCCAGCAGCCCTCCGGGACAGGGTTTCTCTGGGGCCAACGTCCTGACTTTC. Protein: CASSPPGQGFSGANVLTF.

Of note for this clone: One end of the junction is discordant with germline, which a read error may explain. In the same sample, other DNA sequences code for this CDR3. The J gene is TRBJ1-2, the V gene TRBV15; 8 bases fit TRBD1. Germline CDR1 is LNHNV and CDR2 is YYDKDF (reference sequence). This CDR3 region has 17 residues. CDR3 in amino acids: CATSRDRLVDRGTGYTF. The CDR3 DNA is TGTGCCACGAGCAGAGATCGTCTTGTTGACAGGGGAACGGGTTACACCTTC.

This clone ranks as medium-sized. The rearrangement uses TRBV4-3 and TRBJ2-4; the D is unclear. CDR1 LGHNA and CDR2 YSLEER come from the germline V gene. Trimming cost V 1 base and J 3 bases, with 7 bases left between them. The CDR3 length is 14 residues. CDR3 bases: TGCGCCAGCAGCCAAGCAGGTGGCAAAAACATTCAGTACTTC. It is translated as CASSQAGGKNIQYF.

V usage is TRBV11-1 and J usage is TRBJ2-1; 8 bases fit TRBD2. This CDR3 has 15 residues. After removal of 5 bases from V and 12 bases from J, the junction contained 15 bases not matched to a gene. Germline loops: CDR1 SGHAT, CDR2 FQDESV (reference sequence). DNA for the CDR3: TGTGCCAGCAGCCTCCTGTTACTAGCGGCGGATTTGCAGTTCTTC. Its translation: CASSLLLLAADLQFF. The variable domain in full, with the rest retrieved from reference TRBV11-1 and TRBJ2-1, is EAEVAQSPRYKITEKSQAVAFWCDPISGHATLYWYRQILGQGPELLVQFQDESVVDDSQLPKDRFSAERLKGVDSTLKIQPAELGDSAMYLCASSLLLLAADLQFFGPGTRLTVL.

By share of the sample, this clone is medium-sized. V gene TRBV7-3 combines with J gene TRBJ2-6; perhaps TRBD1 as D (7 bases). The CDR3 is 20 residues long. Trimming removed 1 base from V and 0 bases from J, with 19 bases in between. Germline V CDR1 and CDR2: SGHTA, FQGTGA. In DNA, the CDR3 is TGTGCCAGCAGCTTAAGGGGCGGGGACAGCCCGAGCTCTGGGGCCAACGTCCTGACTTTC. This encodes CASSLRGGDSPSSGANVLTF.

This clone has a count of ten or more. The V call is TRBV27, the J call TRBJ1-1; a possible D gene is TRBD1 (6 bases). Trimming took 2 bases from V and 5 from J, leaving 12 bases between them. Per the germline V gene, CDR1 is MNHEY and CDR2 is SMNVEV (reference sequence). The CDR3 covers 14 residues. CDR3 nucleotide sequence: TGTGCCAGCAGTTTAGGGGGCGCGGGAACTGAAGCTTTCTTT. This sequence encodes CASSLGGAGTEAFF.

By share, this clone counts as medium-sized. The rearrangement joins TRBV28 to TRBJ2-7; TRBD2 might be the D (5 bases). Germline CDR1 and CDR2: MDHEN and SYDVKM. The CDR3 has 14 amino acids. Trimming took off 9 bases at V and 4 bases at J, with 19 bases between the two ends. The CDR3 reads CARKPVSEGYEQYF. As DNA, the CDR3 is TGTGCCAGGAAACCCGTCAGCGAGGGTTACGAGCAGTACTTC.

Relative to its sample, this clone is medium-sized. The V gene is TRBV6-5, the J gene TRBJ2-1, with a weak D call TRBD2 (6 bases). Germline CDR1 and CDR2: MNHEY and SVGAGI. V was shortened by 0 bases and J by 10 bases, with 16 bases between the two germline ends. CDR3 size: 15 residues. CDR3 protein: CASSYSTDGGDEQFF. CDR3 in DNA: TGTGCCAGCAGTTACTCTACCGACGGGGGAGACGAGCAGTTCTTC.

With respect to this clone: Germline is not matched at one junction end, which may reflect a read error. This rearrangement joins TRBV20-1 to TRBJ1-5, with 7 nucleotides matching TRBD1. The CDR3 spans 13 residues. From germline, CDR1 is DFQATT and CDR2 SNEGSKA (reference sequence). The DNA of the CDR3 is TGCAGTGCTGCGGACAGGCCAAATGAGCCCGAGCATTTT. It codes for CSAADRPNEPEHF.

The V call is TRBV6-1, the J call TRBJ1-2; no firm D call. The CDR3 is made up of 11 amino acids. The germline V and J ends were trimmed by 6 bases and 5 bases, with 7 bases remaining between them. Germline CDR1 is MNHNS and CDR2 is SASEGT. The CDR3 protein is CASRGRYGYTF. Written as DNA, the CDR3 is TGTGCCAGCAGGGGAAGGTATGGCTACACCTTC.

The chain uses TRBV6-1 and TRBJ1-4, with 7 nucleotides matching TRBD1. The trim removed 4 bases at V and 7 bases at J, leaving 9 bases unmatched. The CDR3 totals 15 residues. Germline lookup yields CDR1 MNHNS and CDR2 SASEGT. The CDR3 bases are TGTGCCAGCAGTGCAGGACAGGCTGGGAGTGAAAAACTGTTTTTT. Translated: CASSAGQAGSEKLFF.

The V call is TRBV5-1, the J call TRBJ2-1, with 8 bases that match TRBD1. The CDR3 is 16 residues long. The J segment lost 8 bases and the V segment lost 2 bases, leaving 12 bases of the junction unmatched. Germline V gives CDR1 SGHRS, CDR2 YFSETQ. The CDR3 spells CASSFGAGGARDEQFF. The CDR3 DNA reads TGCGCCAGCAGCTTCGGAGCAGGGGGCGCAAGGGATGAGCAGTTCTTC.

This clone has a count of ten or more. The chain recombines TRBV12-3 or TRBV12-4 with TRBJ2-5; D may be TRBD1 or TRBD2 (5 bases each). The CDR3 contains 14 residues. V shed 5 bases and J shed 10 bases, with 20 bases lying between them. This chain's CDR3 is CASSPLPGRADQYF. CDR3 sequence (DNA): TGTGCCAGCAGTCCGCTCCCGGGGCGGGCGGACCAGTACTTC.

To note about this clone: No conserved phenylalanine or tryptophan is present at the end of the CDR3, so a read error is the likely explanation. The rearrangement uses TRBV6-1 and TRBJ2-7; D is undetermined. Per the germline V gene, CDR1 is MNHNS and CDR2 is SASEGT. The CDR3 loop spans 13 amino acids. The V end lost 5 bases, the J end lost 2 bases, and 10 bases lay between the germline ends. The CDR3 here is CASSCEIAYEQYL. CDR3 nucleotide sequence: TGTGCCAGCAGTTGCGAGATAGCCTACGAGCAGTACTTA.

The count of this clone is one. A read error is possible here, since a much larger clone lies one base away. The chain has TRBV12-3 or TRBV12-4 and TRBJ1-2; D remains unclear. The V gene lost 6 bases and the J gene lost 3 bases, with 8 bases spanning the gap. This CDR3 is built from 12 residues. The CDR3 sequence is CASSFQYYGYTF. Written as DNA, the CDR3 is TGTGCCAGCAGCTTCCAGTACTATGGCTACACCTTC.

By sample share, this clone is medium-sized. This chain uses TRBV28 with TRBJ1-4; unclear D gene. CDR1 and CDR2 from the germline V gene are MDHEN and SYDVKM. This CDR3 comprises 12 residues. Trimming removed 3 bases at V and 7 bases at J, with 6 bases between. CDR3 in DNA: TGTGCCAGCAGTTTTAGGCGTGAAAAACTGTTTTTT. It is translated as CASSFRREKLFF.

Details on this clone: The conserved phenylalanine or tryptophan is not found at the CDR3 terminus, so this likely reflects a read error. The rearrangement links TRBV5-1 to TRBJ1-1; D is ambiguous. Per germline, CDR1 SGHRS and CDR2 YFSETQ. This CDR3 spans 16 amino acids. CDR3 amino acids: CGSSLDLRASNTEAFR. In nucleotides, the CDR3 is TGCGGCAGCAGCTTGGATTTACGGGCCTCGAACACTGAAGCTTTCCGT.

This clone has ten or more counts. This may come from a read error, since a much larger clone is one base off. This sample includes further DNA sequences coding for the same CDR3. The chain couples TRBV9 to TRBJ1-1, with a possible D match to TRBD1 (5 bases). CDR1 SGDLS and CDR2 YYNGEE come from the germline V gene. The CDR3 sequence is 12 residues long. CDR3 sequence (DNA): TGTGCCAGCAGTGTAGGGGACACTGAAGCTTTCTTT. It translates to CASSVGDTEAFF.

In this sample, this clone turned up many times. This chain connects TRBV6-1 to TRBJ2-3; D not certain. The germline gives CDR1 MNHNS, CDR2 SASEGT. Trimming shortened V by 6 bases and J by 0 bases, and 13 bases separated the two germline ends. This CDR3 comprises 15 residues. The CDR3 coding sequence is TGTGCCAGCAGCCCTACTAAATATAGCACAGATACGCAGTATTTT. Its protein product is CASSPTKYSTDTQYF.

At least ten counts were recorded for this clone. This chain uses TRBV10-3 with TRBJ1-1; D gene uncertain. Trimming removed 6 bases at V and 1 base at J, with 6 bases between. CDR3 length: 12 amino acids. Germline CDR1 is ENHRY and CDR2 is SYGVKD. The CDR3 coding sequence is TGTGCCATCAGGGAGGGGAACACTGAAGCTTTCTTT. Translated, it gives CAIREGNTEAFF.

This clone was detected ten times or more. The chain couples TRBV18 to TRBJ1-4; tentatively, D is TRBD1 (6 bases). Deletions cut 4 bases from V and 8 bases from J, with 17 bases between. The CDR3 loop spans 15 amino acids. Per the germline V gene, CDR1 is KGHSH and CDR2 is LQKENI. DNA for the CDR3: TGTGCCAGCTCACTGTCGGGACACGGCGGGGAAAAACTGTTTTTT. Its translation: CASSLSGHGGEKLFF.

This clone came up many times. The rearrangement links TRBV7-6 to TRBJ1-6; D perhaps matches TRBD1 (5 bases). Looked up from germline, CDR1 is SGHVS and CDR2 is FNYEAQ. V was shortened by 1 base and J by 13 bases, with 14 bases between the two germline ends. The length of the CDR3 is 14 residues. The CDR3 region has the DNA TGTGCCAGCAGCTTAGTCCCGGAGGGGCTGCCCCTCCACTTT. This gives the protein CASSLVPEGLPLHF.

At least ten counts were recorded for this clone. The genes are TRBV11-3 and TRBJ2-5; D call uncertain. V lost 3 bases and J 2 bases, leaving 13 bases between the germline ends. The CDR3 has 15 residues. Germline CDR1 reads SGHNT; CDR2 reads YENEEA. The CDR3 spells CASSFAPLQQETQYF. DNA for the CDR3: TGTGCCAGCAGCTTTGCACCACTACAACAAGAGACCCAGTACTTC.

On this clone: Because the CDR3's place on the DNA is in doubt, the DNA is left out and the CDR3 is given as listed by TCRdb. The chain's CDR3 is CASSYSSGQGKSNYGYTF. The chain has TRBV6-2 or TRBV6-3 and TRBJ1-2; the DNA was not compared with TRBD1, the D call given in the table. Germline values: CDR1 MNHEY, CDR2 SVGEGT. The CDR3 contains 18 residues when both ends are counted.

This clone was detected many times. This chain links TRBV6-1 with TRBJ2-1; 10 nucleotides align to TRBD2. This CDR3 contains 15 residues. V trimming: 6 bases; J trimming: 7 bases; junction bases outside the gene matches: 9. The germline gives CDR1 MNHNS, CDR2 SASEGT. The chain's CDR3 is CASRSLAGASNEQFF. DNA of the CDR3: TGTGCCAGCAGGTCCCTAGCGGGAGCTTCAAATGAGCAGTTCTTC.

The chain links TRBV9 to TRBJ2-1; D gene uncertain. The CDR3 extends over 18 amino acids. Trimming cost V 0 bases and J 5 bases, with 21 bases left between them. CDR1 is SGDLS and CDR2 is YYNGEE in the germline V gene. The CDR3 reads CASSVVDSVVEVHNEQFF. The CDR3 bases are TGTGCCAGCAGCGTAGTAGACTCAGTAGTAGAGGTCCACAATGAGCAGTTCTTC.